Below are 18 T cell receptor beta chains sequenced from a single sample in a study of shared clonotypes between healthy human individuals. Sequencing was performed with immunoSEQ multiplex PCR; in TCRdb, only in-frame clones are kept and a portion is missing. The sample has 300,000 to 400,000 clones, 73% seen once; the top ten hold more than 9%. The sequenced sample was memory CD4+ T cells sorted from blood. The subset is: CD45RA-negative fraction. The receptors here all came from a man under 40 in good health.

The DNA for the CDR3 is TGTGCCAGCAGCTTTGGTGCCCAGCGAAAGACCCAGTACTTC. It is translated as CASSFGAQRKTQYF. The chain is built from TRBV7-2 and TRBJ2-5; no clear D. Germline assignment: CDR1 SGHTA and CDR2 FQGNSA. Trimming stripped 3 bases from V and 6 bases from J, with 14 bases between. The CDR3 consists of 14 residues.

The chain combines TRBV7-2 with TRBJ2-1; no reliable D call. In germline, CDR1 is SGHTA, CDR2 FQGNSA. The CDR3 runs to 14 residues. V was shortened by 0 bases and J by 5 bases, with 8 bases between the two germline ends. The CDR3 nucleotides read TGTGCCAGCAGCTTAGCGTCTTACAACAATGAGCAGTTCTTC. This encodes CASSLASYNNEQFF.

Comments on this clone: At one end, the junction sequence differs from germline, possibly due to a read error. Other DNA sequences in this specimen translate into the identical CDR3. This rearrangement joins TRBV18 to TRBJ2-7, with a possible D match to TRBD1 (5 bases). The germline V gene has CDR1 KGHSH and CDR2 LQKENI. The CDR3 extends over 14 amino acids. The DNA for the CDR3 is TGCGCCAGCTCACCGGAAACAGGAGCCTACGAGCAGTACTTC. This codes for CASSPETGAYEQYF.

This clone came up many times. The V call is TRBV7-2, the J call TRBJ2-5, with D perhaps being TRBD1 or TRBD2 (5 bases each). Trimming took off 1 base at V and 5 bases at J, with 11 bases between the two ends. CDR3 length: 14 residues. Germline assignment: CDR1 SGHTA and CDR2 FQGNSA. This CDR3 is CASSLGGWRETQYF. The DNA of the CDR3 is TGTGCCAGCAGCTTAGGGGGGTGGCGGGAGACCCAGTACTTC.

The chain employs TRBV7-9 and TRBJ1-1; no reliable D call. The CDR3 covers 14 residues. Germline V gives CDR1 SEHNR, CDR2 FQNEAQ (reference sequence). The germline V and J ends were trimmed by 6 bases and 2 bases, with 13 bases remaining between them. CDR3 loop: CASSRVEKNTEAFF. The CDR3 DNA is TGTGCCAGCAGTCGAGTCGAGAAAAACACTGAAGCTTTCTTT.

This chain links TRBV28 with TRBJ2-4; TRBD1 might be the D (6 bases). Germline CDR1 MDHEN, CDR2 SYDVKM. V lost 3 bases and J 3 bases, leaving 9 bases between the germline ends. The CDR3 has 14 amino acids. Written as DNA, the CDR3 is TGTGCCAGCAGTTTGGTAGGGGGCAAAAACATTCAGTACTTC. Protein: CASSLVGGKNIQYF.

The chain joins TRBV15 to TRBJ2-5, with 11 bases aligning to TRBD2. This CDR3 contains 16 residues. V lost 0 bases, J lost 1 base, and 1 base stayed unmatched. Per germline, CDR1 LNHNV and CDR2 YYDKDF (reference sequence). In DNA, the CDR3 is TGTGCCACCAGCAGAGATGGGACTAGCGGCCAAGAGACCCAGTACTTC. Protein product: CATSRDGTSGQETQYF.

This clone was counted between two and nine times. This chain connects TRBV10-3 to TRBJ2-7; D remains unclear. Germline values: CDR1 ENHRY, CDR2 SYGVKD. With 0 bases removed from V and 1 base from J, the gap between germline ends came to 7 bases. The CDR3 contains 14 residues. CDR3 protein: CAISESAASYEQYF. The CDR3 region has the DNA TGTGCCATCAGTGAGTCGGCGGCATCCTACGAGCAGTACTTC.

The V and J genes are TRBV11-2 and TRBJ2-1; 7 bases are shared with TRBD2. V dropped 5 bases and J dropped 7; count of bases not matched to a gene: 11. Looked up from germline, CDR1 is SGHAT and CDR2 is FQNNGV. This CDR3 is 15 amino acids long. Here the CDR3 DNA reads TGTGCCAGCAGCCGCCCCGGCGGGAGATTAAATGAGCAGTTCTTC. Translation: CASSRPGGRLNEQFF.

The sample holds a few counts of this clone. This chain links TRBV5-1 with TRBJ2-3; possible D gene TRBD2, 6 bases. Germline CDR1 and CDR2: SGHRS and YFSETQ. This CDR3 contains 17 residues. The V end was cut by 0 bases, the J end by 2 bases, with 16 bases between. The CDR3, as DNA: TGCGCCAGCAGCTTGGGGGAGGATAGGCGAAACACAGATACGCAGTATTTT. Translated: CASSLGEDRRNTDTQYF.

The gene calls are TRBV27 and TRBJ1-1, with no clear D. V dropped 4 bases and J dropped 9 bases, with 21 bases sitting between them. The CDR3 is made up of 15 amino acids. Looked up from germline, CDR1 is MNHEY and CDR2 is SMNVEV (reference sequence). CDR3 nucleotides: TGTGCCAGCAGTTCATCCTCCCCGCCTCGGAACAAAGCTTTCTTT. Residues: CASSSSSPPRNKAFF.

The chain links TRBV1 to TRBJ2-7; the DNA was not used to check the table's D call, TRBD2. TRBV1 is a listed pseudogene. This CDR3 has 13 residues. The CDR3: CTSSQRREDEQYF. CDR3 in DNA: TGCACCAGCAGCCAAAGGAGAGAAGACGAGCAGTACTTC.

The chain combines TRBV6-1 with TRBJ1-2, with D maybe TRBD1 (6 bases). The CDR3 is made up of 13 amino acids. Trimming stripped 1 base from V and 7 bases from J, with 10 bases between. Per the germline V gene, CDR1 is MNHNS and CDR2 is SASEGT. The DNA for the CDR3 is TGTGCCAGCAGTGAAGGGGGGCAGGTTGGCTACACCTTC. As protein: CASSEGGQVGYTF.

CDR3 amino acids: CASSRITPWREVPTGELFF. DNA for the CDR3: TGTGCCAGCAGCCGAATTACGCCGTGGCGGGAGGTGCCCACCGGGGAGCTGTTTTTT. The chain employs TRBV7-3 and TRBJ2-2; TRBD2 matches 8 bases. The V gene's germline CDR1 is SGHTA and CDR2 FQGTGA. There are 19 residues in the CDR3. Trimming cost V 5 bases and J 4 bases; bases outside gene matches: 18.

The sample holds a few counts of this clone. This chain links TRBV28 with TRBJ2-1; perhaps TRBD2 as D (5 bases). From germline, CDR1 is MDHEN and CDR2 SYDVKM. The CDR3 is made up of 16 amino acids. V lost 3 bases and J 6 bases, leaving 18 bases between the germline ends. The CDR3 bases are TGTGCCAGCAGTTTGCCTGGGAGTAGCGTGGTCAATGAGCAGTTCTTC. Encoded protein: CASSLPGSSVVNEQFF.

V gene TRBV6-1 combines with J gene TRBJ2-1, with D perhaps TRBD1 (6 bases). The CDR3 runs 14 residues. CDR1 and CDR2 from the germline V gene are MNHNS and SASEGT. The V gene lost 5 bases and the J gene lost 5 bases, with 13 bases spanning the gap. The CDR3 loop reads CASSKMGQDNEQFF. The CDR3 DNA follows: TGTGCCAGCAGTAAAATGGGACAAGACAATGAGCAGTTCTTC.

This clone has just a few counts. The chain links TRBV11-1 to TRBJ2-5, with D possibly matching TRBD1 (5 bases). V lost 1 base, J lost 2 bases, and 8 bases lay in between. The CDR3 sequence is 14 residues long. CDR1 is SGHAT and CDR2 is FQDESV in the germline V gene (reference sequence). CDR3 nucleotides: TGTGCCAGCAGCTTAGTGACAGAACAAGAGACCCAGTACTTC. Residues: CASSLVTEQETQYF.

The chain employs TRBV30 and TRBJ1-2; D ambiguous. Per germline, CDR1 GTSNPN and CDR2 SVGIG (reference sequence). CDR3 length: 11 residues. Trimming took off 4 bases at V and 2 bases at J, with 5 bases between the two ends. The CDR3 coding sequence is TGTGCCTGGAAACAGAACTATGGCTACACCTTC. Its translation: CAWKQNYGYTF.